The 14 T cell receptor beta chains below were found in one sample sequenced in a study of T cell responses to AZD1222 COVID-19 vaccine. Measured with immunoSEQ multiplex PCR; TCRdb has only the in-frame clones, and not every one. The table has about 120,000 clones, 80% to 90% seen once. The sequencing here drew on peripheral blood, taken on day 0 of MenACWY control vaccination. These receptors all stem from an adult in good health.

CDR3 bases: TGTGCCAGTAGCCGGCCCCGGGACAGTAGCTACGAGCAGTACTTC. Encoded protein: CASSRPRDSSYEQYF. The chain has TRBV19 and TRBJ2-7; 7 bases line up with TRBD1. Losses at the gene ends were 6 bases for V and 3 bases for J; bases not matched to a gene: 11. In germline, CDR1 is LNHDA, CDR2 SQIVND (reference sequence). The CDR3 runs 15 residues.

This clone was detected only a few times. CDR3: CASSEEGGGGGYNEQFF. As DNA, the CDR3 is TGTGCCAGCAGTGAAGAGGGGGGCGGGGGAGGTTACAATGAGCAGTTCTTC. The rearrangement joins TRBV6-1 to TRBJ2-1; D perhaps matches TRBD2 (7 bases). Germline CDR1 MNHNS, CDR2 SASEGT. The CDR3 runs 17 residues. Trimming stripped 1 base from V and 4 bases from J, with 17 bases between.

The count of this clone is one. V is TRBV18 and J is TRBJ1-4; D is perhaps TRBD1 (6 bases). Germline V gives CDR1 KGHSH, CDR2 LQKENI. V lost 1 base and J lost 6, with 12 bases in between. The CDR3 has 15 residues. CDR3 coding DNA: TGTGCCAGCTCACCACAGAGGGACATGCATGAAAAACTGTTTTTT. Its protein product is CASSPQRDMHEKLFF.

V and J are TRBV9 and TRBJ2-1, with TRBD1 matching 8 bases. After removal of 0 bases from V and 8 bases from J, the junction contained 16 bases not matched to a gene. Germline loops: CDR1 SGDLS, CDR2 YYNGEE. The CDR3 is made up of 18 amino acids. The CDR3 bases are TGTGCCAGCAGCGTAGCACCAGGGGGCTTCTCATTGGGATATGAGCAGTTCTTC. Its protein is CASSVAPGGFSLGYEQFF.

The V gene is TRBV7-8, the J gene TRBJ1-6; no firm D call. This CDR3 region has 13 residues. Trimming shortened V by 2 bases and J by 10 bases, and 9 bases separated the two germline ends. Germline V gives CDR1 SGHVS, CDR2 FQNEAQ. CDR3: CASSLLWASPLHF. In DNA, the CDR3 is TGTGCCAGCAGCTTACTTTGGGCATCACCCCTCCACTTT.

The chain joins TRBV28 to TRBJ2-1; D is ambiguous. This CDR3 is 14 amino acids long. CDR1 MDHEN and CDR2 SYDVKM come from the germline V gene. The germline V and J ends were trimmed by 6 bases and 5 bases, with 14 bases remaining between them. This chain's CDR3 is CASREAGTDNEQFF. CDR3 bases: TGTGCCAGCAGAGAAGCAGGAACCGACAATGAGCAGTTCTTC.

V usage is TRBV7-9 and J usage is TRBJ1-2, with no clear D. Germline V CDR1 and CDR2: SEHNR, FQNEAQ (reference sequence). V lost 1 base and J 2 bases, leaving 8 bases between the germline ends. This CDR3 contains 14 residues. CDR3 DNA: TGTGCCAGCAGCTTAGAGGGCAGAAACTATGGCTACACCTTC. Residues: CASSLEGRNYGYTF.

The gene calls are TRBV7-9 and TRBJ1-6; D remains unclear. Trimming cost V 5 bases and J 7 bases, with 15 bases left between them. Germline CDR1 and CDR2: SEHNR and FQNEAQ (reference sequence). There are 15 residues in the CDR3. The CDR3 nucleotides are TGTGCCAGCAGCCCCATCGGAGGGAGAAATTCACCCCTCCACTTT. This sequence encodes CASSPIGGRNSPLHF.

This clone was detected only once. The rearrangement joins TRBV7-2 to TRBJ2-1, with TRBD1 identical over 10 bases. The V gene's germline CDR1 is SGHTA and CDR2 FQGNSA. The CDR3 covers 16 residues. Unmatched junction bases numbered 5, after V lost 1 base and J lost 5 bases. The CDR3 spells CASSLVGTGADNEQFF. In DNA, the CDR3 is TGTGCCAGCAGCTTAGTCGGGACAGGGGCCGACAATGAGCAGTTCTTC. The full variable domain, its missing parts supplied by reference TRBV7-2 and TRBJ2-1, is GAGVSQSPSNKVTEKGKDVELRCDPISGHTALYWYRQSLGQGLEFLIYFQGNSAPDKSGLPSDRFSAERTGGSVSTLTIQRTQQEDSAVYLCASSLVGTGADNEQFFGPGTRLTVL.

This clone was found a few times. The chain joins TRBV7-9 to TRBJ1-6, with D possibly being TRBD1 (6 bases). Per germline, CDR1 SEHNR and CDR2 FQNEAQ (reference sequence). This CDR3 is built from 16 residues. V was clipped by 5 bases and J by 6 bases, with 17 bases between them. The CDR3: CASSAPRQDLNSPLHF. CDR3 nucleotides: TGTGCCAGCAGCGCGCCAAGACAGGACCTTAATTCACCCCTCCACTTT. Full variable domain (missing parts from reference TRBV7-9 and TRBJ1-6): DTGVSQNPRHKITKRGQNVTFRCDPISEHNRLYWYRQTLGQGPEFLTYFQNEAQLEKSRLLSDRFSAERPKGSFSTLEIQRTEQGDSAMYLCASSAPRQDLNSPLHFGNGTRLTVT.

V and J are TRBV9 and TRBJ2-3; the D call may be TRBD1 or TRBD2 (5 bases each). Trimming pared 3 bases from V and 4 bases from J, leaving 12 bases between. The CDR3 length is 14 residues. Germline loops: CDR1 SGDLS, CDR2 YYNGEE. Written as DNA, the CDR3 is TGTGCCAGCAGCGCCCCGGGACGTCCAGATACGCAGTATTTT. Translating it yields CASSAPGRPDTQYF.

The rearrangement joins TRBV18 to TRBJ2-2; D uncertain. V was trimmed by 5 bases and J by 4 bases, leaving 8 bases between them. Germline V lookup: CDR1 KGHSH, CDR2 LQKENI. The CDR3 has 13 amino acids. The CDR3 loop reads CASSTRVTGELFF. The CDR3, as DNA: TGTGCCAGCTCAACAAGGGTCACCGGGGAGCTGTTTTTT.

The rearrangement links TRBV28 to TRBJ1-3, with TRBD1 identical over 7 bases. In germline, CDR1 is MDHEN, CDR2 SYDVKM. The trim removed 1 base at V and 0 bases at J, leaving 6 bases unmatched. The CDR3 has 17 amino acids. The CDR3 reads CASSLFRAGGSGNTIYF. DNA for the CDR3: TGTGCCAGCAGTTTATTTCGGGCAGGGGGCTCTGGAAACACCATATATTTT.

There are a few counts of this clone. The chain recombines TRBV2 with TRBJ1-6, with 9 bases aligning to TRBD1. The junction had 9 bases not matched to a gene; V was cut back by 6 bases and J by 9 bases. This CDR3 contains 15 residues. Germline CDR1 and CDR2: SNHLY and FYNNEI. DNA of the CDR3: TGTGCCAGCAGAGGAGGGACAGGGCCGGGTTCACCCCTCCACTTT. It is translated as CASRGGTGPGSPLHF.